The 32 T cell receptor beta chains below all came from one sample that was sequenced in a study of control samples from healthy donors and cancer patients. Measured with immunoSEQ multiplex PCR; TCRdb has only the in-frame clones, and not every one. The table has about 140,000 clones, 75% to 95% seen once. The sequenced material came from blood. The origin of the receptors is a young man in good health.

This clone was observed a single time. The chain has TRBV4-2 and TRBJ2-3; D gene ambiguous. This CDR3 spans 12 amino acids. V was cut by 0 bases and J by 8 bases, with 6 bases left in between. Germline-derived CDR1 and CDR2 are LGHNA and YNFKEQ. The CDR3 sequence: CASSQDLGTQYF. The CDR3 DNA reads as TGTGCCAGCAGCCAAGATCTTGGTACGCAGTATTTT.

This chain connects TRBV10-3 to TRBJ2-5, with TRBD2 matching 11 bases. V lost 10 bases, J lost 0 bases, and 7 bases stayed unmatched. CDR3 length: 15 amino acids. Germline V gives CDR1 ENHRY, CDR2 SYGVKD. CDR3 in amino acids: CATYSTSGDQETQYF. CDR3 bases: TGTGCCACCTACTCGACTAGCGGGGACCAAGAGACCCAGTACTTC.

This clone was observed a single time. The chain carries TRBV24-1 and TRBJ1-2, with D possibly TRBD1 on 5 matching bases. The CDR3 has 14 amino acids. V was pared by 4 bases and J by 4 bases, with 12 bases between. Germline CDR1 and CDR2: KGHDR and SFDVKD. CDR3 nucleotide sequence: TGTGCCACCAGTGACAGACAGAGGGCCTATGGCTACACCTTC. Translation: CATSDRQRAYGYTF.

The rearrangement links TRBV27 to TRBJ1-2; D might be TRBD1 (6 bases). V was trimmed by 6 bases and J by 0 bases, leaving 14 bases between them. This CDR3 contains 15 residues. The germline gives CDR1 MNHEY, CDR2 SMNVEV (reference sequence). CDR3 sequence reads: CASRQQGGANYGYTF. CDR3 sequence (DNA): TGTGCCAGCAGACAACAGGGCGGAGCTAACTATGGCTACACCTTC.

This chain links TRBV19 with TRBJ1-1, with D possibly TRBD1 on 5 matching bases. The germline gives CDR1 LNHDA, CDR2 SQIVND (reference sequence). The CDR3 loop spans 12 amino acids. V was cut by 6 bases and J by 7 bases, with 12 bases left in between. CDR3 region: CASRYGTDEAFF. Written as DNA, the CDR3 is TGTGCCAGTAGGTATGGGACCGATGAAGCTTTCTTT.

The chain employs TRBV6-6 and TRBJ2-5, with TRBD2 identical over 9 bases. Germline lookup yields CDR1 MNHNY and CDR2 SVGAGI (reference sequence). The CDR3 loop spans 15 amino acids. V lost 6 bases and J lost 4; bases outside the gene matches: 9. As DNA, the CDR3 is TGTGCCAGCAGCTCAAATCTAGCGGGGAGAGAGACCCAGTACTTC. It specifies CASSSNLAGRETQYF.

The chain has TRBV10-3 and TRBJ2-3; D tentatively fits TRBD1 or TRBD2 (5 bases each). There are 15 residues in the CDR3. Trimming cost V 0 bases and J 2 bases, with 9 bases left between them. Germline CDR1 and CDR2: ENHRY and SYGVKD. The CDR3 nucleotides read TGTGCCATCAGTGAGTCAGGTGGGACCACAGATACGCAGTATTTT. Residues: CAISESGGTTDTQYF.

V is TRBV3-1 (or the pseudogene TRBV3-2) and J is TRBJ2-1; no clear D gene. Trimming removed 1 base at V and 1 base at J, with 8 bases between. The CDR3 totals 15 residues. Per germline, CDR1 LGHDT and CDR2 YNNKEL (reference sequence). The CDR3 is CASSQGGNSYNEQFF. CDR3 DNA sequence: TGTGCCAGCAGCCAAGGAGGAAATTCCTACAATGAGCAGTTCTTC.

This rearrangement joins TRBV6-6 to TRBJ1-1; D unclear. Trimming removed 3 bases from V and 0 bases from J, with 5 bases in between. The germline V gene encodes CDR1 MNHNY and CDR2 SVGAGI (reference sequence). CDR3 length equals 13 residues. The CDR3 bases are TGTGCCAGCAGTTATTTACTGAACACTGAAGCTTTCTTT. It is translated as CASSYLLNTEAFF.

CDR3 DNA sequence: TGCAGTGCTAGTGCGCCGTCCGATGAGCAGTTCTTC. It is translated as CSASAPSDEQFF. The chain carries TRBV20-1 and TRBJ2-1; D gene unclear. The length of the CDR3 is 12 residues. Germline CDR1 is DFQATT and CDR2 is SNEGSKA (reference sequence). Trimming removed 3 bases at V and 8 bases at J, with 11 bases between.

The genes are TRBV5-1 and TRBJ2-1; D is uncertain. V lost 0 bases to trimming and J lost 10 bases, with 8 bases between them. CDR1 and CDR2 from the germline V gene are SGHRS and YFSETQ. The CDR3 is 12 amino acids. The CDR3 DNA is TGCGCCAGCAGCTTGGTGGACCCCGAGCAGTTCTTC. The encoded protein is CASSLVDPEQFF. Based on the CDR3 plus reference TRBV5-1 and TRBJ2-1, the full variable domain is KAGVTQTPRYLIKTRGQQVTLSCSPISGHRSVSWYQQTPGQGLQFLFEYFSETQRNKGNFPGRFSGRQFSNSRSEMNVSTLELGDSALYLCASSLVDPEQFFGPGTRLTVL.

This sequence joins TRBV7-9 and TRBJ2-1; the D gene is possibly TRBD2 (5 bases). This CDR3 has 12 residues. Trimming took off 5 bases at V and 7 bases at J, with 9 bases between the two ends. Germline V gives CDR1 SEHNR, CDR2 FQNEAQ (reference sequence). The CDR3 coding sequence is TGTGCCAGCAGCCCTAGCAGGAATGAGCAGTTCTTC. This translates into CASSPSRNEQFF.

J is TRBJ2-7 and V is TRBV15; either TRBD1 or TRBD2 may fit D (5 bases each). CDR3 length: 13 residues. The V gene's germline CDR1 is LNHNV and CDR2 YYDKDF (reference sequence). Between the trimmed V and J ends, which lost 0 bases and 3 bases, there was a span of 6 bases. CDR3 region: CATSRDGGYEQYF. DNA of the CDR3: TGTGCCACCAGCAGAGATGGGGGCTACGAGCAGTACTTC.

The V gene is TRBV4-1, the J gene TRBJ1-1; D uncertain. Trimming removed 1 base at V and 0 bases at J, with 15 bases between. This CDR3 comprises 17 residues. Germline-derived CDR1 and CDR2 are MGHRA and YSYEKL. The CDR3 sequence: CASSQGSSAGMNTEAFF. The DNA for the CDR3 is TGCGCCAGCAGCCAAGGAAGTTCAGCAGGAATGAACACTGAAGCTTTCTTT.

The rearrangement joins TRBV5-5 to TRBJ1-4; the D is unclear. The CDR3 totals 15 residues. Per germline, CDR1 SGHKS and CDR2 YYEKEE (reference sequence). Trimming took off 5 bases at V and 0 bases at J, with 11 bases between the two ends. CDR3 coding DNA: TGTGCCAGCAGTCCAGGTCGCGCAACTAATGAAAAACTGTTTTTT. It specifies CASSPGRATNEKLFF.

V and J are TRBV9 and TRBJ1-5, with a possible D match to TRBD1 (5 bases). Germline V CDR1 and CDR2: SGDLS, YYNGEE. The CDR3 totals 14 residues. V was pared by 3 bases and J by 6 bases, with 13 bases between. The CDR3 sequence is CASSDDRNGQPQHF. The DNA of the CDR3 is TGTGCCAGCAGCGACGACAGAAACGGTCAGCCCCAGCATTTT. The whole variable domain, filled in from reference TRBV9 and TRBJ1-5, reads DSGVTQTPKHLITATGQRVTLRCSPRSGDLSVYWYQQSLDQGLQFLIQYYNGEERAKGNILERFSAQQFPDLHSELNLSSLELGDSALYFCASSDDRNGQPQHFGDGTRLSIL.

V is TRBV27 and J is TRBJ2-3; possibly TRBD2 for D (5 bases). The V end lost 6 bases, the J end lost 2 bases, and 21 bases lay between the germline ends. CDR1 is MNHEY and CDR2 is SMNVEV in the germline V gene (reference sequence). This CDR3 contains 17 residues. The CDR3 is CASRSVGSRVYTDTQYF. The CDR3, as DNA: TGTGCCAGCAGGTCAGTGGGGAGCCGGGTCTACACAGATACGCAGTATTTT.

The chain is built from TRBV18 and TRBJ1-4; no firm D call. Trimming took off 10 bases at V and 4 bases at J, with 13 bases between the two ends. Germline lookup yields CDR1 KGHSH and CDR2 LQKENI. The CDR3 has 13 amino acids. This CDR3 is CATTGNHNEKLFF. DNA of the CDR3: TGTGCCACCACCGGGAACCATAATGAAAAACTGTTTTTT.

J is TRBJ2-5 and V is TRBV7-2, with 7 bases lining up with TRBD1. J gave up 4 bases and V 1 base, and 3 bases lay outside the gene matches. CDR1 and CDR2 from the germline V gene are SGHTA and FQGNSA. The CDR3 length is 14 residues. The CDR3 DNA reads TGTGCCAGCAGCTTAGGACCAGGGGGAGAGACCCAGTACTTC. Protein sequence: CASSLGPGGETQYF. The full variable domain, rest sourced from reference TRBV7-2 and TRBJ2-5, is GAGVSQSPSNKVTEKGKDVELRCDPISGHTALYWYRQSLGQGLEFLIYFQGNSAPDKSGLPSDRFSAERTGGSVSTLTIQRTQQEDSAVYLCASSLGPGGETQYFGPGTRLLVL.

A single count supports this clone. The chain couples TRBV21-1 to TRBJ2-7; the table's D call, TRBD2, has no DNA check behind it. TRBV21-1 is an annotated pseudogene. The CDR3 spans 14 residues. In DNA form, the CDR3 reads TGTGCCAGCAGCAATTGGAGAGGGATGTACGAGCAGTACTTC. This codes for CASSNWRGMYEQYF.

This clone was seen only a few times. V usage is TRBV5-1 and J usage is TRBJ1-1, with TRBD1 matching over 10 bases. Germline V gene data show CDR1 as SGHRS and CDR2 as YFSETQ. The CDR3 spans 14 residues. The junction had 4 bases not matched to a gene; V was cut back by 3 bases and J by 5 bases. The CDR3, as DNA: TGCGCCAGCAGCTCCCGGACAGGGGGGACTGAAGCTTTCTTT. It specifies CASSSRTGGTEAFF.

J is TRBJ1-4 and V is TRBV12-3 or TRBV12-4; 9 positions match TRBD1. CDR3 size: 13 residues. V gave up 5 bases and J gave up 10 bases; unmatched junction bases: 5. CDR3 in DNA: TGTGCCAGCAGTATCGACAGGGGGGGAAAACTGTTTTTT. Translating it yields CASSIDRGGKLFF.

The chain has TRBV19 and TRBJ1-1, with D perhaps matching TRBD1 (6 bases). Germline CDR1 and CDR2: LNHDA and SQIVND (reference sequence). The CDR3 runs 15 residues. Trimming pared 2 bases from V and 4 bases from J, leaving 14 bases between. The CDR3: CASSISAGVGTEAFF. CDR3 coding DNA: TGTGCCAGTAGTATATCGGCAGGGGTTGGCACTGAAGCTTTCTTT.

This clone was observed a handful of times. The CDR3 sequence is CASSFHGELFF. The CDR3 DNA is TGTGCCAGCAGCTTTCACGGGGAGCTGTTTTTT. The chain carries TRBV11-3 and TRBJ2-2, with no clear D. The CDR3 has 11 residues. V shed 3 bases and J shed 7 bases, with 3 bases lying between them. Germline-derived CDR1 and CDR2 are SGHNT and YENEEA.

The rearrangement joins TRBV7-9 to TRBJ1-1; D might be TRBD1 (5 bases). The V end lost 2 bases, the J end lost 3 bases, and 10 bases lay between the germline ends. The CDR3 length is 14 residues. CDR1 and CDR2 from the germline V gene are SEHNR and FQNEAQ (reference sequence). CDR3 in amino acids: CASSLWGDHTEAFF. DNA for the CDR3: TGTGCCAGCAGCTTATGGGGGGACCACACTGAAGCTTTCTTT.

The chain couples TRBV30 to TRBJ1-2, with D tentatively TRBD1 (6 bases). V shed 3 bases and J shed 8 bases, with 16 bases lying between them. Germline V gives CDR1 GTSNPN, CDR2 SVGIG (reference sequence). There are 13 residues in the CDR3. The CDR3 protein is CAWRGRGQRGYTF. The CDR3 DNA follows: TGTGCCTGGAGGGGCCGGGGGCAGAGGGGCTACACCTTC.

The chain recombines TRBV29-1 with TRBJ1-2; D perhaps matches TRBD1 (6 bases). This CDR3 contains 14 residues. Trimming pared 5 bases from V and 5 bases from J, leaving 18 bases between. The germline V gene encodes CDR1 SQVTM and CDR2 ANQGSEA. CDR3 nucleotide sequence: TGCAGCGTTTCTGACGGGGGCAGGGAATATGGCTACACCTTC. As protein: CSVSDGGREYGYTF. Together with reference TRBV29-1 and TRBJ1-2, the CDR3 gives the full variable domain: SAVISQKPSRDICQRGTSLTIQCQVDSQVTMMFWYRQQPGQSLTLIATANQGSEATYESGFVIDKFPISRPNLTFSTLTVSNMSPEDSSIYLCSVSDGGREYGYTFGSGTRLTVV.

This chain joins TRBV6-5 and TRBJ2-2; 7 bases align to TRBD1. V lost 5 bases, J lost 0 bases, and 3 bases stayed unmatched. Germline values: CDR1 MNHEY, CDR2 SVGAGI. The CDR3 is made up of 15 amino acids. The CDR3 nucleotides are TGTGCCAGCAGTACAGGGGCTCCGAACACCGGGGAGCTGTTTTTT. Its protein is CASSTGAPNTGELFF.

The chain recombines TRBV18 with TRBJ2-7; D might be TRBD2 (5 bases). The CDR3 totals 14 residues. The V end was cut by 2 bases, the J end by 1 base, with 9 bases between. CDR1 KGHSH and CDR2 LQKENI come from the germline V gene. The CDR3 here is CASSPAGSSYEQYF. CDR3 bases: TGTGCCAGCTCACCAGCGGGCAGTTCCTACGAGCAGTACTTC. Full variable domain (rest looked up from reference TRBV18 and TRBJ2-7): NAGVMQNPRHLVRRRGQEARLRCSPMKGHSHVYWYRQLPEEGLKFMVYLQKENIIDESGMPKERFSAEFPKEGPSILRIQQVVRGDSAAYFCASSPAGSSYEQYFGPGTRLTVT.

This clone was seen a single time. This chain connects TRBV6-1 to TRBJ1-1; D is uncertain. V lost 3 bases and J 1 base, leaving 12 bases between the germline ends. The CDR3 is 15 residues long. Germline assignment: CDR1 MNHNS and CDR2 SASEGT. In nucleotides, the CDR3 is TGTGCCAGCAGTGACCTCCCTGTGGGGAACACTGAAGCTTTCTTT. It specifies CASSDLPVGNTEAFF.

This clone has a single count. The chain employs TRBV6-5 and TRBJ2-6; 9 bases map to TRBD1. V gave up 8 bases and J gave up 3 bases; unmatched junction bases: 5. This CDR3 region has 15 residues. Germline loops: CDR1 MNHEY, CDR2 SVGAGI. CDR3 coding DNA: TGTGCCAGCGAAACAGGGGGCGTTGGGGCCAACGTCCTGACTTTC. Translating gives CASETGGVGANVLTF.

This chain uses TRBV4-1 with TRBJ2-1, with D uncertain. The V gene's germline CDR1 is MGHRA and CDR2 YSYEKL. This CDR3 is 14 amino acids long. Trimming stripped 3 bases from V and 1 base from J, with 7 bases between. Here the CDR3 DNA reads TGCGCCAGCAGCCATTCTGGTTCCTACAATGAGCAGTTCTTC. This translates into CASSHSGSYNEQFF.